This T cell receptor beta chain was identified during a study of cytomegalovirus exposure and HLA in healthy donors. A multiplex PCR was run with 60 Vbeta primers and 13 Jbeta primers. TCRdb's table, derived via immunoSEQ multiplex PCR, lists solely in-frame clones and lacks some. Counted here are some 170,000 clones, 79% occurring once; the ten biggest clones make up roughly 1.9%. Trimming pared 4 bases from V and 4 bases from J, leaving 11 bases between. Per the germline V gene, CDR1 is MNHEY and CDR2 is SVGAGI. The CDR3 contains 13 residues. Study-wide results and caveats: Later analysis associated a missense DCLRE1C variant with TCR beta V- and J-gene trimming.

Remarks on this clone: Its antigen is not known.

This chain connects TRBV6-5 to TRBJ2-7; possible D gene TRBD1, 5 bases. This TCR was recovered from a man aged 35 to 55 in good health and CMV-seronegative. Sequencing input: PBMCs. The CDR3 spells CASSFSPGYEQYF. The CDR3, as DNA: TGTGCCAGCAGTTTCTCTCCAGGGTACGAGCAGTACTTC.